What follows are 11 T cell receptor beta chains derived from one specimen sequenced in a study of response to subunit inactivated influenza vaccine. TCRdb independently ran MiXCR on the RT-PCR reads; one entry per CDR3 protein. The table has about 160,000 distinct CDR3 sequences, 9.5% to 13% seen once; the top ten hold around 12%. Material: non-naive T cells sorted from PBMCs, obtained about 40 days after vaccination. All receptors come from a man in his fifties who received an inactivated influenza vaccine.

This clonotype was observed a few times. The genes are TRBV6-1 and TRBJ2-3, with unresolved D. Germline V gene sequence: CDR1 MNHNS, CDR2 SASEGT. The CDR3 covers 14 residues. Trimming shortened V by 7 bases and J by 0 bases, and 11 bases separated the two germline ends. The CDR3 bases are TGTGCCAGCACGCGTTTGGGGAGCACAGATACGCAGTATTTT. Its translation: CASTRLGSTDTQYF.

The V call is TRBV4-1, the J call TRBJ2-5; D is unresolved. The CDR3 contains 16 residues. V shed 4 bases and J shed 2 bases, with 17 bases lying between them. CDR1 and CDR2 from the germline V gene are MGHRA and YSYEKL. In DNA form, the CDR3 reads TGCGCCAGCAGCCGGGGTGAGGCCTCCCCTCAAGAGACCCAGTACTTC. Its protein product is CASSRGEASPQETQYF.

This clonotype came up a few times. The CDR3, as DNA: TGTGCCAGCAGCTTGACAGGGGGGAATGAAAAACTGTTTTTT. It specifies CASSLTGGNEKLFF. V usage is TRBV7-2 and J usage is TRBJ1-4; TRBD1 agrees at 9 bases. Germline V CDR1 and CDR2: SGHTA, FQGNSA. The CDR3 covers 14 residues. V dropped 3 bases and J dropped 5; count of bases not matched to a gene: 1. Full variable domain (outside the CDR3, taken from reference TRBV7-2 and TRBJ1-4): GAGVSQSPSNKVTEKGKDVELRCDPISGHTALYWYRQSLGQGLEFLIYFQGNSAPDKSGLPSDRFSAERTGGSVSTLTIQRTQQEDSAVYLCASSLTGGNEKLFFGSGTQLSVL.

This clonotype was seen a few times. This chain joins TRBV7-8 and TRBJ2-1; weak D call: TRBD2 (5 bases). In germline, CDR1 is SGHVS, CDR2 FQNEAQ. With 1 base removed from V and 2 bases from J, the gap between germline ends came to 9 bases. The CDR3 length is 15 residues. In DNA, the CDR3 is TGTGCCAGCAGCTTAGTTGGACTGGCCTACAATGAGCAGTTCTTC. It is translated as CASSLVGLAYNEQFF.

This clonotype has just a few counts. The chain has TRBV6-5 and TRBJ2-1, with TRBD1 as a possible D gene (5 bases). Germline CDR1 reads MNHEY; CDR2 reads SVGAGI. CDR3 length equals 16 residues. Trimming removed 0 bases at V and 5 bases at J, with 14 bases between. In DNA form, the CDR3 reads TGTGCCAGCAGTTACTCGGGTTGGCAGGGCGACAATGAGCAGTTCTTC. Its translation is CASSYSGWQGDNEQFF.

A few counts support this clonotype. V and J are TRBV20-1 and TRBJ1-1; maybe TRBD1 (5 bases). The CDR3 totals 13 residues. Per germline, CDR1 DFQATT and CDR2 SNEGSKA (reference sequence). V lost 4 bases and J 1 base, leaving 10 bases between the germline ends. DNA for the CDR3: TGCAGTGCTACCGGGACTTCGAACACTGAAGCTTTCTTT. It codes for CSATGTSNTEAFF.

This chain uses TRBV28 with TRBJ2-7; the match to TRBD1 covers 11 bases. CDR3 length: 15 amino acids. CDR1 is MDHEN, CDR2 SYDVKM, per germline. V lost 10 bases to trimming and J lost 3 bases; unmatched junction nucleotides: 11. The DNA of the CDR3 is TGTGCCATCGGTGGCCGGGACAGGGGGTACTACGAGCAGTACTTC. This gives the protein CAIGGRDRGYYEQYF.

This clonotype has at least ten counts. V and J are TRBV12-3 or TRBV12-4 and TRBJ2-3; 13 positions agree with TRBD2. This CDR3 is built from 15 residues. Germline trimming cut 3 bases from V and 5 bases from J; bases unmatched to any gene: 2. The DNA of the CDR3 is TGTGCCAGCAGTTTGGGGACTAGCGGGAAAGATACGCAGTATTTT. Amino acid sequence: CASSLGTSGKDTQYF.

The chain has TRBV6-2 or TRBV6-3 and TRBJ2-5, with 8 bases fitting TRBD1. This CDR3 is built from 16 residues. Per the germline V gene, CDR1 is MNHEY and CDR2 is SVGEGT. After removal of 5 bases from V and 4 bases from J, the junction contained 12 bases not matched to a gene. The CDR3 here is CASSDPGTGGTETQYF. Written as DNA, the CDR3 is TGTGCCAGCAGTGACCCCGGGACAGGTGGGACAGAGACCCAGTACTTC.

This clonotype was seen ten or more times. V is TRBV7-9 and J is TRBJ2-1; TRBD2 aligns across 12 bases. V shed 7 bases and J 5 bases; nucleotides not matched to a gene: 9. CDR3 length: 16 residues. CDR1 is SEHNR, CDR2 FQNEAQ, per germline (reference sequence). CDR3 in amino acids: CASILAGGPWDNEQFF. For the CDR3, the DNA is TGTGCCAGCATCCTAGCGGGAGGGCCTTGGGACAATGAGCAGTTCTTC.

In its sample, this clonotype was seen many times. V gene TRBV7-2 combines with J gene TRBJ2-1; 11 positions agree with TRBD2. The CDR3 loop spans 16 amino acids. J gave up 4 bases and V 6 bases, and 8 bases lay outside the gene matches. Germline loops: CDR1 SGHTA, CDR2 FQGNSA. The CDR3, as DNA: TGTGCCAGCAGAATCACCGGGACTAGCGGATACAATGAGCAGTTCTTC. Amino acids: CASRITGTSGYNEQFF.